These 5 T cell receptor beta chains came from one sample sequenced in a study of blood T cell repertoires in COVID-19. Clones were read by immunoSEQ multiplex PCR, and TCRdb kept only the in-frame ones, dropping some. The table has fewer than 200,000 clones, 70% to 85% seen once. Input material: peripheral blood. These receptors originate from a woman aged 40-49 years with COVID-19, enrolled during active disease.

This chain joins TRBV21-1 and TRBJ1-1; the table names TRBD1, a call not compared with the DNA. TRBV21-1 is an annotated pseudogene. CDR3 size: 16 residues. The CDR3 nucleotides are TGTGCCAGCAAAGGTGGACAGCCCAGGCGGTGCACTGAAGCTTTCTTT. Amino acids: CASKGGQPRRCTEAFF.

The gene calls are TRBV19 and TRBJ2-1; TRBD2 matches 12 bases. V lost 4 bases to trimming and J lost 16 bases; unmatched junction nucleotides: 11. The CDR3 has 14 amino acids. CDR1 LNHDA and CDR2 SQIVND come from the germline V gene (reference sequence). CDR3 protein: CASSTPGLAGRLFF. CDR3 DNA sequence: TGTGCCAGTAGTACCCCCGGACTAGCGGGGAGGCTTTTCTTC. Filled out from reference TRBV19 and TRBJ2-1, the complete variable domain reads DGGITQSPKYLFRKEGQNVTLSCEQNLNHDAMYWYRQDPGQGLRLIYYSQIVNDFQKGDIAEGYSVSREKKESFPLTVTSAQKNPTAFYLCASSTPGLAGRLFFGPGTRLTVL.

The chain employs TRBV15 and TRBJ2-3; D ambiguous. The germline CDR1 and CDR2 sequences are LNHNV and YYDKDF (reference sequence). The CDR3 extends over 12 amino acids. The ends were cut back, 3 bases at V and 6 bases at J, with 7 bases in the middle. CDR3 nucleotides: TGTGCCACCAGCAGGGCCCCGGATACGCAGTATTTT. It yields the protein CATSRAPDTQYF. The whole variable domain, filled in from reference TRBV15 and TRBJ2-3, reads DAMVIQNPRYQVTQFGKPVTLSCSQTLNHNVMYWYQQKSSQAPKLLFHYYDKDFNNEADTPDNFQSRRPNTSFCFLDIRSPGLGDTAMYLCATSRAPDTQYFGPGTRLTVL.

The V gene is TRBV5-6, the J gene TRBJ1-2; possible D gene TRBD1, 6 bases. Germline V gene lookup returns CDR1 SGHDT and CDR2 YYEEEE. Deletions cut 6 bases from V and 5 bases from J, with 17 bases between. There are 14 residues in the CDR3. CDR3 sequence: CASTWTVSTYGYTF. The CDR3 DNA reads TGTGCCAGCACGTGGACAGTTTCCACTTATGGCTACACCTTC.

Here the CDR3 reads CAFSSGVSSYNEQFF. The CDR3, as DNA: TGTGCCTTCTCTTCGGGGGTTAGCTCCTACAATGAGCAGTTCTTC. The chain carries TRBV3-1 (or the pseudogene TRBV3-2) and TRBJ2-1, with D perhaps matching TRBD2 (6 bases). Trimming pared 11 bases from V and 0 bases from J, leaving 17 bases between. The CDR3 spans 15 residues. Germline lookup yields CDR1 LGHDT and CDR2 YNNKEL (reference sequence).